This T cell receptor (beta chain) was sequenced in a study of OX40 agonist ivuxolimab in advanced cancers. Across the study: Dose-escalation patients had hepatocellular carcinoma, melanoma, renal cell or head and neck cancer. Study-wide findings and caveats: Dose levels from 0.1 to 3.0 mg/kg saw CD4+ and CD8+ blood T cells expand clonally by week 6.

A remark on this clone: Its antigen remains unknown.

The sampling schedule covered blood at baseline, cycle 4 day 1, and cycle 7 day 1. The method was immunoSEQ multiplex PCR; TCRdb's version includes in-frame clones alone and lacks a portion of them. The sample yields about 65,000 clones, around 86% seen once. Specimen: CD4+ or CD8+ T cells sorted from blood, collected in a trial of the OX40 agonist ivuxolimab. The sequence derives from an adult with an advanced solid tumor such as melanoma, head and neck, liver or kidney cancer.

The CDR3 nucleotides are TGTGCCTGGAATCCGGGGCGCACAGATACGCAGTATTTT. It codes for CAWNPGRTDTQYF. The chain uses TRBV30 and TRBJ2-3; D could derive from TRBD1 or TRBD2 (5 bases each). Trimming left V 4 bases short and J 1 base short, with 9 bases between. Germline CDR1 and CDR2: GTSNPN and SVGIG (reference sequence). CDR3 size: 13 residues.